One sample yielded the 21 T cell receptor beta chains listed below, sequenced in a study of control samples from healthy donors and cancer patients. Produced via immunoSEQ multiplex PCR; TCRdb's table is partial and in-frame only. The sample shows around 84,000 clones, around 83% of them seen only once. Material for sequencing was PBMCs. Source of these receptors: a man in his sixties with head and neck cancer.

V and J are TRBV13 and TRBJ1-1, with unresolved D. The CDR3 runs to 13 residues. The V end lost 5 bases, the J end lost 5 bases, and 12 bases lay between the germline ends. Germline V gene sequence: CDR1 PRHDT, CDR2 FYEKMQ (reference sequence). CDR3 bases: TGTGCCAGCAGCCCCCCCGGGAGGACTGAAGCTTTCTTT. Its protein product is CASSPPGRTEAFF.

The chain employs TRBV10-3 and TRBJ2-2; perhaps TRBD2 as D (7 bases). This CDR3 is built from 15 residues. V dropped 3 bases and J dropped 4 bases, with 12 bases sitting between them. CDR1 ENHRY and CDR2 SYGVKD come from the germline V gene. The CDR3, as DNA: TGTGCCATCAGTGACCAGGGGAGGGGCACCGGGGAGCTGTTTTTT. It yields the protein CAISDQGRGTGELFF.

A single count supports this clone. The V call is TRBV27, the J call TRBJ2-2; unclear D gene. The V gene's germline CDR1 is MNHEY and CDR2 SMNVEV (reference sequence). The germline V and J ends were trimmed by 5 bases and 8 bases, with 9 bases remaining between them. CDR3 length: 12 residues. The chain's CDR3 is CASSPHPGELFF. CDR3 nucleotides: TGTGCCAGCAGTCCCCACCCTGGGGAGCTGTTTTTT.

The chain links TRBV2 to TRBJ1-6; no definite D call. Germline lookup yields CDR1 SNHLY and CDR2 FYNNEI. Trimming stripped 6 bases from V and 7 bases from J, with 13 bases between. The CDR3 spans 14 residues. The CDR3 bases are TGTGCCAGCAGCGCTTATTTGGGGAATTCACCCCTCCACTTT. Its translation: CASSAYLGNSPLHF.

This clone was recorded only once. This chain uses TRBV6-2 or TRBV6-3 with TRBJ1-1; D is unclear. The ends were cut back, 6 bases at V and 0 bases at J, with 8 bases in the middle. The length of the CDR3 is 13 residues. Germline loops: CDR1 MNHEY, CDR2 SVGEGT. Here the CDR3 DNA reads TGTGCCAGCAGCGCCGTAGTGAACACTGAAGCTTTCTTT. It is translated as CASSAVVNTEAFF.

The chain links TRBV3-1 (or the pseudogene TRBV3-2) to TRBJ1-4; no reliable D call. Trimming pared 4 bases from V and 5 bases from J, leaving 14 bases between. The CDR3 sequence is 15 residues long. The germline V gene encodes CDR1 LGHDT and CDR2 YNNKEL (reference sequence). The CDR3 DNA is TGTGCCAGCAGCCCCCGTGGTGGGGTGAATGAAAAACTGTTTTTT. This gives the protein CASSPRGGVNEKLFF.

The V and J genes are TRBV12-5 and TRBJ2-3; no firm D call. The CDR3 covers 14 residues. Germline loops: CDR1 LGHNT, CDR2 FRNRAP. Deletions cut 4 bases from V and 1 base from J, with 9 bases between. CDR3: CASGSLLRTDTQYF. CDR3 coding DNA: TGTGCTAGTGGTTCACTACTTCGCACAGATACGCAGTATTTT.

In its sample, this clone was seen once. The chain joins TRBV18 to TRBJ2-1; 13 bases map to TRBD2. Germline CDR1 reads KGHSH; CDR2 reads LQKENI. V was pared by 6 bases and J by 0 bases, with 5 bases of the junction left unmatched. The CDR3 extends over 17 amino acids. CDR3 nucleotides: TGTGCCAGCTCTCATGGACTAGCGGGAGTCTCCTACAATGAGCAGTTCTTC. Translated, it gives CASSHGLAGVSYNEQFF.

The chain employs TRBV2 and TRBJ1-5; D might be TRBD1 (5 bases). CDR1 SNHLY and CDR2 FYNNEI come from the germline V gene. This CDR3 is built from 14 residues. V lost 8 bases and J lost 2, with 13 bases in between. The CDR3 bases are TGTGCCAGCGAGGGAGGGGTGGGCAATCAGCCCCAGCATTTT. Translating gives CASEGGVGNQPQHF.

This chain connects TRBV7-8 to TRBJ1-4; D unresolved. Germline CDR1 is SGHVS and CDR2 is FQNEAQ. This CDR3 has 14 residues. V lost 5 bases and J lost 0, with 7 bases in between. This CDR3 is CASSHLATNEKLFF. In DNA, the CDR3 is TGTGCCAGCAGCCACCTTGCAACTAATGAAAAACTGTTTTTT.

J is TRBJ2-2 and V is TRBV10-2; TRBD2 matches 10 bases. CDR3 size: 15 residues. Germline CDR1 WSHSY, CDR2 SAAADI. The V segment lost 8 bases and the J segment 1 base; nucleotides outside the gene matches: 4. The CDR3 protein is CASARLAGNTGELFF. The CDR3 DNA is TGCGCCAGCGCTCGACTAGCGGGGAACACCGGGGAGCTGTTTTTT.

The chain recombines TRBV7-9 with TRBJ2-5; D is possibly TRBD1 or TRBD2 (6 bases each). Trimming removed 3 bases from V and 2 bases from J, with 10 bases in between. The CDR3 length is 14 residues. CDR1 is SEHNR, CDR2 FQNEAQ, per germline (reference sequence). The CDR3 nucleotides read TGTGCCAGCAGCTTTGGAGGGGGGCAAGAGACCCAGTACTTC. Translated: CASSFGGGQETQYF.

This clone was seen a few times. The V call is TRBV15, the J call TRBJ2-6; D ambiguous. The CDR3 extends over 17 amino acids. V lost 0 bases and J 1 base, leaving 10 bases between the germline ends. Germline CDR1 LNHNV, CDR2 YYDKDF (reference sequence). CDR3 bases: TGTGCCACCAGCAGAGATCATCTGGGGTCTGGGGCCAACGTCCTGACTTTC. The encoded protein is CATSRDHLGSGANVLTF. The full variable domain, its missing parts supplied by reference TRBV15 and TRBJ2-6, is DAMVIQNPRYQVTQFGKPVTLSCSQTLNHNVMYWYQQKSSQAPKLLFHYYDKDFNNEADTPDNFQSRRPNTSFCFLDIRSPGLGDTAMYLCATSRDHLGSGANVLTFGAGSRLTVL.

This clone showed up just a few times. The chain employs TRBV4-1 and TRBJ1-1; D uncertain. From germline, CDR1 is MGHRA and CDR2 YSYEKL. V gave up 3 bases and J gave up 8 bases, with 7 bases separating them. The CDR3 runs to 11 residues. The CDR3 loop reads CASSQWREAFF. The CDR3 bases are TGCGCCAGCAGCCAGTGGAGGGAAGCTTTCTTT.

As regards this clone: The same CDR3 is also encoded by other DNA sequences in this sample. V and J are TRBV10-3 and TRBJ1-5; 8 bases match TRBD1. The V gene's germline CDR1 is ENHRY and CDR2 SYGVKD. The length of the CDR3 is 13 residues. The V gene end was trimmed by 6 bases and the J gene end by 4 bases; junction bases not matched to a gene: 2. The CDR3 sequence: CAIRGQGNQPQHF. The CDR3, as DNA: TGTGCCATCAGAGGACAGGGAAATCAGCCCCAGCATTTT.

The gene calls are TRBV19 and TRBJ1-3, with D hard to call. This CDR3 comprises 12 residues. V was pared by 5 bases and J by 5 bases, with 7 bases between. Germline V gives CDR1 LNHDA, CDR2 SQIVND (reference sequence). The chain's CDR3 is CASSFERNTIYF. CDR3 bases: TGTGCCAGTAGTTTTGAGCGAAACACCATATATTTT.

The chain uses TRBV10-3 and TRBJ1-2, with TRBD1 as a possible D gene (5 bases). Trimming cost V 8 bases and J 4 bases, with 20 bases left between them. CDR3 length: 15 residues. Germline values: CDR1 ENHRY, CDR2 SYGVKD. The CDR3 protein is CAILAGTPGSYGYTF. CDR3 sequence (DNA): TGTGCCATCTTAGCCGGGACCCCAGGGTCCTATGGCTACACCTTC.

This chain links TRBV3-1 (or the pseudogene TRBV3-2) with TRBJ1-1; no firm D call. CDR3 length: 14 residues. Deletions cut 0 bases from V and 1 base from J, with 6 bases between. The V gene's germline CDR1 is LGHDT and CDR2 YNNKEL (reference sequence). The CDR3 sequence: CASSQEWTNTEAFF. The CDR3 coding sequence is TGTGCCAGCAGCCAAGAGTGGACGAACACTGAAGCTTTCTTT.

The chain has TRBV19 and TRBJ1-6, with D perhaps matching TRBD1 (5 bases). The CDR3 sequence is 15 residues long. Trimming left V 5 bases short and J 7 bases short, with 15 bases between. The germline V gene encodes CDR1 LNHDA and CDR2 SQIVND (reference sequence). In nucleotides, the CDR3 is TGTGCCAGTAGTCCTCTGGGGGGATTAAATTCACCCCTCCACTTT. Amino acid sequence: CASSPLGGLNSPLHF.

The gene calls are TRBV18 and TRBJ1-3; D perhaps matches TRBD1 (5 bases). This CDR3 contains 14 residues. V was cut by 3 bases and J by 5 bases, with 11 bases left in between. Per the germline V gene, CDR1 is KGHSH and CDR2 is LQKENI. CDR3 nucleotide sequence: TGTGCCAGCTCACCCGTGGACACGAGAAACACCATATATTTT. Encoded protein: CASSPVDTRNTIYF.

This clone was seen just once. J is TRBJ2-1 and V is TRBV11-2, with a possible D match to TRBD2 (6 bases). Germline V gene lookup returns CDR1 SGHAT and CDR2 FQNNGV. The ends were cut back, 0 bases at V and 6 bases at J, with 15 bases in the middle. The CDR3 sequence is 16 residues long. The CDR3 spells CASSLESSGGLNEQFF. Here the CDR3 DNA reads TGTGCCAGCAGCTTAGAGTCGTCCGGAGGGCTCAATGAGCAGTTCTTC.